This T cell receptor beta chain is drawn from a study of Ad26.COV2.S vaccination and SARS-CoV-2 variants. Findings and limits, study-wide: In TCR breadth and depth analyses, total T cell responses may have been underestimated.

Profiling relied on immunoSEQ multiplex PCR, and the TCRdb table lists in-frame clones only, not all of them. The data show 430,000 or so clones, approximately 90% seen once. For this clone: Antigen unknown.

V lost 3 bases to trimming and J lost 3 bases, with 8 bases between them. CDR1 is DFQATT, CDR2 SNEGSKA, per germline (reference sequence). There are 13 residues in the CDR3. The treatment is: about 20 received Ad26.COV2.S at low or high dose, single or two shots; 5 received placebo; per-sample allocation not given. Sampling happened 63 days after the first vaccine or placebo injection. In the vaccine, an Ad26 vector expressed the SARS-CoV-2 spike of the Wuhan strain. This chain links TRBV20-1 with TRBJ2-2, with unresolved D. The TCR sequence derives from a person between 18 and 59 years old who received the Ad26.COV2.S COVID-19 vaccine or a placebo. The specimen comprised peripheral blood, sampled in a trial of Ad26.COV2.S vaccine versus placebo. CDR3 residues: CSASRLDTGELFF. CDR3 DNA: TGCAGTGCTAGTCGGTTGGACACCGGGGAGCTGTTTTTT.